In its sample, the clone carrying this TCR beta chain was seen many times. The antigen is not known. These data come from a study of T cells in Graves' hyperthyroidism and ophthalmopathy. Overall study findings and caveats: Separating ophthalmopathy from stable hyperthyroidism was achieved by a 13 V-J model.

PBMCs came from about 10 ml fresh peripheral blood. V lost 0 bases to trimming and J lost 3 bases; unmatched junction nucleotides: 3. This CDR3 region has 15 residues. In germline, CDR1 is GTSNPN, CDR2 SVGIG (reference sequence). Regions amplified from RNA transcripts were the TCR beta CDR3 regions. RT-PCR in the first round (using the HTBI primer set) targeted the TCR CDR3. TCRdb re-analysed the multiplex PCR reads in MiXCR, keeping a single row per CDR3 protein. The repertoire holds around 690,000 distinct CDR3 sequences, with around 20% as singletons. The chain couples TRBV30 to TRBJ1-2, with 11 bases matching TRBD1. The clonotype was recovered from a man younger than 40 with Graves' ophthalmopathy. The source material was blood. CDR3 sequence: CAWSVWTGGHYGYTF. The CDR3 bases are TGTGCCTGGAGTGTCTGGACAGGGGGCCACTATGGCTACACCTTC.